This TCR beta chain was captured in a study of blood T cell repertoires in COVID-19 (TCRdb year 2020). About the study as a whole: Collaborator samples came from the United States, Italy and Spain and covered acute and convalescent phases of COVID-19. The samples were drawn from the first 160 participants of the ongoing ImmuneRACE study and from 1,254 subjects provided by 6 global collaborators. Where available, HLA class I and class II types were taken from metadata supplied by the sample provider and were not determined by assay-based typing. The repertoires were made available in a free public database intended to serve as a resource for research on the immune response to SARS-CoV-2. Deeply sampled blood TCRbeta repertoires from subjects exposed to, actively infected with, or recovered from COVID-19 were included in the dataset. The material from the prospective study consisted of cDNA or gDNA derived from T cells, B-cell-depleted T cells, or PBMCs. Nearly every sample came with metadata listing a de-identified subject ID, COVID-19 status, age in years and sex. Overall results and qualifications from the work: How much clinical and demographic metadata was included differed by source and by participant, and the metadata was provided uncurated.

Collaborating institutions collected whole blood in K2EDTA tubes following their own protocols. Collaborator samples were shipped for TCRbeta analysis as frozen whole blood, isolated PBMCs, or DNA extracted from either sample type. With respect to this clone: The specificity of this receptor is unknown. The record has no base qualities; no much larger clone is one base away.

Taken from cysteine to phenylalanine, the CDR3 has 15 residues. Left in the record is the CDR3 DNA by itself, 45 bases read in frame from the first base. V trim: 7 bases; J trim: 7 bases; unmatched bases: 11. The CDR1 and CDR2 encoded by the germline V gene are MNHEY and SVGAGI. TCRbeta CDR3 regions were amplified from genomic DNA by means of the immunoSEQ Assay, a bias-controlled multiplex PCR. In the source study's methods: The number of nucleated cells in each sample was estimated from the amplification of reference gene primers within the assay. To quantify the absolute abundance of each unique TCRbeta CDR3 rearrangement, sequence reads were collapsed and filtered. Productive Simpson clonality was computed per sample as the square root of Simpson's diversity index over productive rearrangements. The table was pulled from immuneACCESS by TCRdb, which kept in-frame rearrangements only. Such tables lose some clones; where checked, under half of the loss comes from unresolved V genes, and the rest has no known cause. The DNA gave D and trimming, while V, J and clone size come from that table. The sample data list some 120,000 clones, and about four fifths of these were observed just once. Together, the top ten hold 5.9% of the sample.

The clonotype was recovered from an elderly man with active or convalescent COVID-19. The V gene is TRBV6-5 and the J gene is TRBJ2-1; TRBD2 agrees with 9 junctional bases. What was sequenced was peripheral blood. The CDR3 loop reads CASNSPSGGRNEQFF. The sequenced DNA: TGTGCCAGCAACTCTCCCAGCGGGGGGCGGAATGAGCAGTTCTTC.